A single sample gave rise to the 23 T cell receptor beta chains below, sequenced in a study of cytomegalovirus exposure and HLA in healthy donors. The PCR made use of 60 Vbeta and 13 Jbeta primers. Clones were sequenced by immunoSEQ multiplex PCR, and TCRdb holds only the in-frame ones, with some missing. This sample carries about 150,000 clones, about 76% of them seen once, and the ten largest clones take roughly 7.1%. Material for sequencing was PBMCs. These receptors all stem from a man under 40 in good health and CMV-seropositive.

In DNA form, the CDR3 reads TGTGCCACTCGGTTTGGGACTAGCGGGAACACCGGGGAGCTGTTTTTT. Its translation: CATRFGTSGNTGELFF. This chain connects TRBV10-3 to TRBJ2-2; 11 bases fit TRBD2. V was clipped by 10 bases and J by 1 base; unmatched bases: 8. The length of the CDR3 is 16 residues. The germline gives CDR1 ENHRY, CDR2 SYGVKD.

DNA for the CDR3: TGCAGCGCCCGTGAGGGGGCGGCCTCCTACGAGCAGTACTTC. Its protein is CSAREGAASYEQYF. V gene TRBV29-1 combines with J gene TRBJ2-5, with 7 bases identical to TRBD1. The closer fit of TRBJ2-7 to the DNA end suggests the J call may be wrong. The CDR3 contains 14 residues. Germline CDR1 SQVTM, CDR2 ANQGSEA.

This chain links TRBV5-4 with TRBJ2-5, with TRBD1 matching 8 bases. The J call is uncertain, as TRBJ2-7 better fits the DNA end. The CDR3 spans 14 residues. The germline gives CDR1 SGHNT, CDR2 YYREEE (reference sequence). CDR3 in amino acids: CASSSPGQGYEQYF. In DNA form, the CDR3 reads TGTGCCAGCAGTTCTCCAGGACAGGGCTACGAGCAGTACTTC.

CDR3 bases: TGTGCCAGCAGTTTGGAGACCCCATCCTACGAGCAGTACTTC. This gives the protein CASSLETPSYEQYF. V is TRBV28 and J is TRBJ2-7; D is uncertain. CDR3 size: 14 residues. V was clipped by 3 bases and J by 1 base, with 10 bases between them. Germline CDR1 and CDR2: MDHEN and SYDVKM.

The rearrangement links TRBV4-1 to TRBJ2-3; 12 bases fit TRBD2. The germline V gene has CDR1 MGHRA and CDR2 YSYEKL. V was pared by 7 bases and J by 0 bases, with 17 bases of the junction left unmatched. The CDR3 covers 20 residues. The CDR3 loop is CASTSPKASGRATSTDTQYF. CDR3 nucleotide sequence: TGCGCCAGCACCTCCCCCAAGGCTAGCGGGAGGGCTACTAGCACAGATACGCAGTATTTT.

The chain links TRBV27 to TRBJ2-1; 10 bases match TRBD2. Trimming took 0 bases from V and 10 from J; bases not matched to a gene: 6. CDR1 is MNHEY and CDR2 is SMNVEV in the germline V gene (reference sequence). CDR3 size: 15 residues. The CDR3 here is CASSLSSGGAGEQFF. In DNA, the CDR3 is TGTGCCAGCAGTTTATCCAGCGGGGGGGCCGGGGAGCAGTTCTTC.

The chain combines TRBV7-9 with TRBJ2-3, with TRBD1 matching 7 bases. This CDR3 contains 18 residues. The V and J ends lost 1 base and 0 bases, in that order; junction bases with no gene match: 10. Per germline, CDR1 SEHNR and CDR2 FQNEAQ (reference sequence). This CDR3 is CASSLGTGADPSTDTQYF. The CDR3, as DNA: TGTGCCAGCAGCTTAGGAACAGGGGCCGACCCGAGCACAGATACGCAGTATTTT.

V and J are TRBV30 and TRBJ2-7; 7 nucleotides line up with TRBD2. Per the germline V gene, CDR1 is GTSNPN and CDR2 is SVGIG (reference sequence). The CDR3 sequence is 13 residues long. J was trimmed by 4 bases and V by 2 bases; bases with no gene match: 5. CDR3 bases: TGTGCCTGGAGTAAGGCCGGGGGGTACGAGCAGTACTTC. Amino acid sequence: CAWSKAGGYEQYF.

V gene TRBV29-1 combines with J gene TRBJ1-3; a possible D gene is TRBD1 (5 bases). This CDR3 contains 14 residues. Germline CDR1 reads SQVTM; CDR2 reads ANQGSEA. The V end lost 4 bases, the J end lost 0 bases, and 10 bases lay between the germline ends. Here the CDR3 reads CSVGGVNSGNTIYF. The CDR3 region has the DNA TGCAGCGTTGGGGGGGTGAACTCTGGAAACACCATATATTTT.

The rearrangement uses TRBV30 and TRBJ2-5; TRBD2 agrees at 10 bases. Germline CDR1 GTSNPN, CDR2 SVGIG (reference sequence). Trimming cost V 0 bases and J 5 bases; bases outside gene matches: 9. The CDR3 loop spans 16 amino acids. In nucleotides, the CDR3 is TGTGCCTGGAGTGTTTTGTCCAGCGGGGGGGCGGAGACCCAGTACTTC. Translated, it gives CAWSVLSSGGAETQYF.

In its sample, this clone was seen once. This chain links TRBV10-3 with TRBJ2-7; 10 bases fit TRBD2. Per the germline V gene, CDR1 is ENHRY and CDR2 is SYGVKD. J lost 4 bases, V lost 1 base, and 7 bases had no gene match. This CDR3 is 16 amino acids long. The CDR3 sequence is CAISEFQLAGKYEQYF. The CDR3 DNA sequence: TGTGCCATCAGTGAGTTTCAACTAGCGGGAAAATACGAGCAGTACTTC.

The gene calls are TRBV9 and TRBJ2-2, with a tentative D call TRBD2 (5 bases). Deletions cut 2 bases from V and 6 bases from J, with 14 bases between. Germline lookup yields CDR1 SGDLS and CDR2 YYNGEE. CDR3 length equals 15 residues. The chain's CDR3 is CASSVVGSEAGELFF. The CDR3 coding sequence is TGTGCCAGCAGCGTGGTGGGGTCGGAGGCCGGGGAGCTGTTTTTT.

With respect to this clone: Other DNA sequences within the sample encode an identical CDR3. The genes are TRBV7-8 and TRBJ1-1; no reliable D call. Germline CDR1 SGHVS, CDR2 FQNEAQ. Trimming took 5 bases from V and 5 from J, leaving 9 bases between them. This CDR3 spans 12 amino acids. The CDR3 DNA reads as TGTGCCAGCAGCCCTACTAGAACTGAAGCTTTCTTT. Protein: CASSPTRTEAFF. Filled out from reference TRBV7-8 and TRBJ1-1, the complete variable domain reads GAGVSQSPRYKVAKRGQDVALRCDPISGHVSLFWYQQALGQGPEFLTYFQNEAQLDKSGLPSDRFFAERPEGSVSTLKIQRTQQEDSAVYLCASSPTRTEAFFGQGTRLTVV.

This clone was observed a few times. The chain uses TRBV2 and TRBJ2-7, with TRBD2 matching 11 bases. The germline V gene has CDR1 SNHLY and CDR2 FYNNEI. The CDR3 is 15 amino acids. V trimming: 4 bases; J trimming: 6 bases; junction bases outside the gene matches: 8. CDR3 sequence: CASSGLAGRDSEQYF. CDR3 nucleotides: TGTGCCAGCAGTGGACTAGCGGGAAGGGATAGCGAGCAGTACTTC. Based on the CDR3 plus reference TRBV2 and TRBJ2-7, the full variable domain is EPEVTQTPSHQVTQMGQEVILRCVPISNHLYFYWYRQILGQKVEFLVSFYNNEISEKSEIFDDQFSVERPDGSNFTLKIRSTKLEDSAMYFCASSGLAGRDSEQYFGPGTRLTVT.

This clone showed up just once. The chain carries TRBV7-2 and TRBJ2-7, with D possibly TRBD1 on 6 matching bases. V was clipped by 6 bases and J by 2 bases, with 8 bases between them. Germline V gene lookup returns CDR1 SGHTA and CDR2 FQGNSA. CDR3 length: 12 amino acids. The CDR3 sequence: CASSRDTYEQYF. In nucleotides, the CDR3 is TGTGCCAGCAGTCGGGACACCTACGAGCAGTACTTC.

The V gene is TRBV7-2, the J gene TRBJ1-5; D perhaps matches TRBD1 (5 bases). The CDR3 extends over 13 amino acids. Trimming took off 5 bases at V and 4 bases at J, with 9 bases between the two ends. The germline CDR1 and CDR2 sequences are SGHTA and FQGNSA. The chain's CDR3 is CASSTGGNQPQHF. The CDR3 DNA is TGTGCCAGCAGCACCGGGGGGAATCAGCCCCAGCATTTT.

The rearrangement uses TRBV7-3 and TRBJ2-3; unclear D gene. V was cut by 4 bases and J by 1 base, with 9 bases left in between. The CDR3 is made up of 14 amino acids. The germline gives CDR1 SGHTA, CDR2 FQGTGA. The CDR3 reads CASSSPRGTDTQYF. The CDR3 bases are TGTGCCAGCAGCTCCCCCCGGGGCACAGATACGCAGTATTTT.

With regard to this clone: At one end, the junction sequence differs from germline, possibly due to a read error. This chain connects TRBV14 to TRBJ2-1, with 11 bases fitting TRBD2. The CDR3 runs to 13 residues. Germline values: CDR1 SGHDN, CDR2 FVKESK. CDR3 protein: CASSRSRGLAEVF. DNA for the CDR3: TGTGCCAGCAGCCGCAGCCGGGGACTAGCGGAAGTCTTC.

This clone appeared a few times. The chain employs TRBV5-8 and TRBJ2-7; tentatively, D is TRBD1 (5 bases). The CDR3 loop spans 14 amino acids. V lost 0 bases to trimming and J lost 3 bases, with 10 bases between them. Germline V CDR1 and CDR2: SGHTS, YDEGEE. DNA of the CDR3: TGTGCCAGCAGCTTGGAACCAGGGAACTACGAGCAGTACTTC. It yields the protein CASSLEPGNYEQYF.

This clone has just a few counts. The V call is TRBV21-1, the J call TRBJ1-2; TRBD1 was called by the table and not checked on the DNA. TRBV21-1 has pseudogene status. This CDR3 has 13 amino acids. The CDR3 loop is CASSKVGADGYTF. The CDR3 nucleotides are TGTGCCAGCAGCAAAGTGGGGGCAGATGGCTACACCTTC.

The CDR3 loop reads CASSRMGTVRSEQYF. The CDR3 nucleotides are TGTGCCAGCAGCCGAATGGGGACTGTACGGAGCGAGCAGTACTTC. The chain carries TRBV7-3 and TRBJ2-7; perhaps TRBD2 as D (6 bases). V lost 5 bases, J lost 6 bases, and 20 bases lay in between. Germline CDR1 reads SGHTA; CDR2 reads FQGTGA. This CDR3 has 15 amino acids.

The chain employs TRBV9 and TRBJ2-7; maybe TRBD2 (6 bases). CDR1 SGDLS and CDR2 YYNGEE come from the germline V gene. The CDR3 is 14 residues long. The germline V and J ends were trimmed by 2 bases and 2 bases, with 11 bases remaining between them. CDR3 nucleotide sequence: TGTGCCAGCAGCGTCGGGACTCTACCCTACGAGCAGTACTTC. Translation: CASSVGTLPYEQYF.

This chain joins TRBV4-1 and TRBJ1-6; D gene ambiguous. V dropped 0 bases and J dropped 12 bases, with 12 bases sitting between them. The CDR3 runs 14 residues. Germline loops: CDR1 MGHRA, CDR2 YSYEKL. CDR3 nucleotide sequence: TGCGCCAGCAGCCAAGATTGGCAGGTGGTACCCCTCCACTTT. This gives the protein CASSQDWQVVPLHF.